This is a list of T cell receptor beta chains from one sample in a study of blood T cell repertoires in COVID-19. Measured with immunoSEQ multiplex PCR; TCRdb has only the in-frame clones, and not every one. The data show about 180,000 clones, over 80% seen once. The specimen was peripheral blood. Source of these receptors: a woman between 65 and 79 years old with COVID-19, enrolled during active disease. The CDR3 runs from the conserved cysteine through the conserved F or W. The D gene is left open where the match is weak. The size of a clone is reported for some rows only, either as once, few or many, or as a class for expanded clones.

>many|TRBJ2-1|TRBV4-3|TRBD2
TGCGCCAGCAGCCAAGATCTGTGGCGGGAGGGGCAATACAATGAGCAGTTCTTC
CASSQDLWREGQYNEQFF
>few|TRBJ2-7|TRBV19|TRBD1
TGTGCCACCGATAACAGGGGCGAGCAGTACTTC
CATDNRGEQYF
>-|TRBJ1-5|TRBV5-5|TRBD1
TGTGCCAGCAGCTTGGGGGACAGGGTTTATCAGCCCCAGCATTTT
CASSLGDRVYQPQHF
>-|TRBJ2-5|TRBV11-2|TRBD1
TGTGCCAGCAGCTTCCGGGACAGGGGGCGAGGGGAGACCCAGTACTTC
CASSFRDRGRGETQYF
>-|TRBJ2-1|TRBV19|-
TGTGCCAGTAGTATGGTGGGGCTAGCGAACAATGAGCAGTTCTTC
CASSMVGLANNEQFF
>few|TRBJ2-7|TRBV5-6|-
TGTGCCAGCAGCTTGGTACCCCACGAGTCCGGGAGCCCCTACGAGCAGTACTTC
CASSLVPHESGSPYEQYF
>-|TRBJ2-1|TRBV29-1|TRBD2
TGCAGCGTTGAGAAGTCTAGCGGGGGCTTTGTTGATGAGCAGTTCTTC
CSVEKSSGGFVDEQFF
>-|TRBJ2-7|TRBV5-1|TRBD1
TGCGCCAGCAGCGCGACAGGGGAACGCGAGCAGTACTTC
CASSATGEREQYF
>once|TRBJ2-2|TRBV9|-
TGTGCCAGCAGCGTAGCCCCTTACGGACAGTACACCGGGGAGCTGTTTTTT
CASSVAPYGQYTGELFF
>few|TRBJ2-7|TRBV30|TRBD2
TGTGCCTGGAGTGTAAAAAGCGGGAGGCGGTACGAGCAGTACTTC
CAWSVKSGRRYEQYF
>-|TRBJ1-2|TRBV28|TRBD1
TGTGCCAGCAGTCTCTGGGACAGGGGGCGTCTTGGCTACACCTTC
CASSLWDRGRLGYTF
>-|TRBJ2-1|TRBV5-1|TRBD2
TGCGCCAGCAGCTTGTCCGGGACTAGCTCCTTCGATGAGCAGTTCTTC
CASSLSGTSSFDEQFF
>-|TRBJ1-5|TRBV7-9|-
TGTGCCAGCAGCTTATCGGCGGGGGTAAATCAGCCCCAGCATTTT
CASSLSAGVNQPQHF
>-|TRBJ1-3|TRBV7-2|-
TGTGCCAGCAGCCGGACGCGGGGGAACACCATATATTTT
CASSRTRGNTIYF
>-|TRBJ2-2|TRBV7-2|-
TGTGCCAGCAGCTCGGGAGAAGGTACCGGGGAGCTGTTTTTT
CASSSGEGTGELFF
>-|TRBJ1-5|TRBV6-2/TRBV6-3|TRBD1
TGTGCCAGCAGTTACTTCACAGGGGAACAGCCCCAGCATTTT
CASSYFTGEQPQHF
>-|TRBJ1-1|TRBV28|TRBD1
TGTGCCAGCAGTAGGGACAGTGAAGCTTTCTTT
CASSRDSEAFF
>-|TRBJ2-1|TRBV2|TRBD2
TGTGCCAGCAGATCAATAATGGGGGGGGGAAACAATGAGCAGTTCTTC
CASRSIMGGGNNEQFF
>-|TRBJ2-7|TRBV11-3|TRBD1
TGTGCCAGCAGCTTAGGGACCGGGACAGGGCGTCGGGAGCAGTACTTC
CASSLGTGTGRREQYF
>-|TRBJ2-1|TRBV30|-
TGTGCCTGGAGTGTACTGGGCGGGCCGCAGTTCTTC
CAWSVLGGPQFF
>-|TRBJ1-1|TRBV6-5|TRBD1
TGTGCCAGCAGTCTTTACAGGGGGGTAGAAGCTTTCTTT
CASSLYRGVEAFF
>-|TRBJ2-1|TRBV7-2|-
TGTGCCAGCAGCTTTGCAGGGGATGAGCAGTTCTTC
CASSFAGDEQFF
>-|TRBJ1-1|TRBV18|TRBD1
TGTGCCAGCTCACCCCCCGGGACAGATGAAGCTTTCTTT
CASSPPGTDEAFF
>few|TRBJ1-5|TRBV28|-
TGTGCCAGCAGTTCGGGGGGCGGGCGCAATCAGCCCCAGCATTTT
CASSSGGGRNQPQHF
>-|TRBJ2-3|TRBV5-1|TRBD1
TGCGCCAGCAGCTCGGGACAGGGGGTGTTAGATACGCAGTATTTT
CASSSGQGVLDTQYF
>-|TRBJ2-5|TRBV29-1|TRBD1
TGCAGCGCGACGACAGGGGTGGAGACCCAGTACTTC
CSATTGVETQYF
>-|TRBJ2-1|TRBV27|TRBD1
TGTGCCAGCAGTTTATCCCAGGGGGCCGATGAGCAGTTCTTC
CASSLSQGADEQFF
>-|TRBJ2-2|TRBV7-9|TRBD1
TGTGCCAGCAGCTTGCCAACCGGGACAGGGGCCACCGGGGAGCTGTTTTTT
CASSLPTGTGATGELFF
>-|TRBJ2-7|TRBV19|-
TGTGCCAGTAGCCGAACTGTCTCCTACGAGCAGTACTTC
CASSRTVSYEQYF
>-|TRBJ1-4|TRBV30|-
TGTGCCTGGAGTGGGCCTGAAAAACTGTTTTTT
CAWSGPEKLFF
>-|TRBJ1-4|TRBV21-1|-
TGTGCCAGCAGCGACCTCACTGGGACAGGTGGCGAAAAACTGTTTTTT
CASSDLTGTGGEKLFF
>-|TRBJ2-3|TRBV3-1/TRBV3-2|TRBD2
TGTGCCAGCAGCCAAAGGGCTAGCGGGAGTTCAGATACGCAGTATTTT
CASSQRASGSSDTQYF
>few|TRBJ2-7|TRBV6-2/TRBV6-3|-
TGTGCCAGCAGTGTTAATAGCGGCCCCTACGAGCAGTACTTC
CASSVNSGPYEQYF
>-|TRBJ1-2|TRBV28|TRBD1
TGTGCCAGCAGTCTCCGGGACAGCCTCTATGGCTACACCTTC
CASSLRDSLYGYTF
>-|TRBJ2-7|TRBV6-2/TRBV6-3|TRBD1
TGTGCCAGCAGCAACAGGGGGCCCTACGAGCAGTACTTC
CASSNRGPYEQYF
>-|TRBJ1-2|TRBV15|-
TGTGCCACCAGCAGAGGGGCTGGTAAAGGTGGTTACACCTTC
CATSRGAGKGGYTF
>-|TRBJ1-3|TRBV19|TRBD1
TGTGCCAGTAACGATAATTTGGGACAGGGTTTCTCTGGAAACACCATATATTTT
CASNDNLGQGFSGNTIYF
>-|TRBJ2-1|TRBV11-2|TRBD1
TGTGCCAGCAGCTCACAGGGGGAGATTGCCAATGAGCAGTTCTTC
CASSSQGEIANEQFF
>once|TRBJ2-5|TRBV5-1|TRBD2
TGCGCCAGCAGCTTGGCGGTGGGAGGGACCCAAGAGACCCAGTACTTC
CASSLAVGGTQETQYF
>-|TRBJ2-3|TRBV5-1|TRBD2
TGCGCCAGCAGCCGGCTGACTAGCGGATTGACAGATACGCAGTATTTT
CASSRLTSGLTDTQYF
>few|TRBJ2-5|TRBV29-1|-
TGCAGCGGCGGGGCCCTCCAAGAGACCCAGTACTTC
CSGGALQETQYF
>-|TRBJ2-7|TRBV13|-
TGTGCCAGCAGCTTTCGTCGGGTAGGCGAGCAGTACTTC
CASSFRRVGEQYF
>-|TRBJ1-1|TRBV29-1|-
TGCAGCGTCTCCCCACACACACCGAACACTGAAGCTTTCTTT
CSVSPHTPNTEAFF
>-|TRBJ2-5|TRBV28|-
TGTGCCAGCAGATCTAGGACTGGCGAAGAGACCCAGTACTTC
CASRSRTGEETQYF
>-|TRBJ1-4|TRBV6-5|-
TGTGCCAGCGGCAGTTCGGGAACAGAAAAACTGTTTTTT
CASGSSGTEKLFF
>-|TRBJ1-1|TRBV2|-
TGTGCCAGCAGTGAATTTATCTCTGCGGGCACTGAAGCTTTCTTT
CASSEFISAGTEAFF
>once|TRBJ2-2|TRBV3-1/TRBV3-2|-
TGTGCCAGCAGCCAAACCGACGCCGGGACACCTAAACTCCATGCGAACACCGGGGAGCTGTTTTTT
CASSQTDAGTPKLHANTGELFF
>-|TRBJ1-2|TRBV27|TRBD1
TGTGCCAGCAGTCCGACAGGGTATAGCTATGGCTACACCTTC
CASSPTGYSYGYTF
>-|TRBJ1-3|TRBV30|TRBD1
TGTGCCTTGGACAGGGGGTTCTCTGGAAACACCATATATTTT
CALDRGFSGNTIYF
>-|TRBJ1-4|TRBV18|-
TGTGCCAGCTCACCATCCGACAGGACGTTTAATGAAAAACTGTTTTTT
CASSPSDRTFNEKLFF
>-|TRBJ2-1|TRBV9|-
TGTGCCAGCAGCGTAGTGGCGGGTTCGTGGAATGAGCAGTTCTTC
CASSVVAGSWNEQFF
>-|TRBJ2-7|TRBV9|-
TGTGCCAGCAGCGGGGGACTGCGGAGTTACGAGCAGTACTTC
CASSGGLRSYEQYF
>-|TRBJ2-1|TRBV11-2|TRBD2
TGTGCCAGCAGAAATCTAGCGGGAGGTTATAATGAGCAGTTCTTC
CASRNLAGGYNEQFF
>-|TRBJ2-7|TRBV27|TRBD2
TGTGCCAGCAGTTTATTGGTAGGGAGCATAGCGGGAGCCTCCGAGCAGTACTTC
CASSLLVGSIAGASEQYF